A selection of T cell receptor beta chains follows, all from one sample in a study of blood T cell repertoires in COVID-19. Data came from immunoSEQ multiplex PCR; TCRdb stores just in-frame clones and leaves some out. There are approximately 220,000 clones in the sample; around nine tenths occur only once, and around 2.7% lies in the top ten. Source material: peripheral blood. These receptors were collected from a man aged 55 to 69 with acute or convalescent COVID-19. Both conserved end residues are part of each CDR3. The D gene is left open where the match is weak. Only some rows state a clone size, as once, few, many or a class for expanded clones.

J: TRBJ1-2; V: TRBV21-1; D: NA; size: NA; CDR3: CASSSPPGDRGFNYGYTF; DNA: TGTGCCAGCAGCAGCCCCCCCGGGGACAGGGGGTTTAACTATGGCTACACCTTC
J: TRBJ1-6; V: TRBV18; D: TRBD1; size: NA; CDR3: CASSSGTGFSPLHF; DNA: TGTGCCAGCTCATCGGGGACAGGGTTTTCACCCCTCCACTTT
J: TRBJ2-3; V: TRBV3-1/TRBV3-2; D: NA; size: NA; CDR3: CASSQGPSRSDTQYF; DNA: TGTGCCAGCAGCCAAGGACCTAGCAGGTCAGATACGCAGTATTTT
J: TRBJ1-2; V: TRBV7-9; D: NA; size: NA; CDR3: CASSLGGNYGYTF; DNA: TGTGCCAGCAGCCTGGGAGGAAACTATGGCTACACCTTC
J: TRBJ2-2; V: TRBV3-1/TRBV3-2; D: TRBD1; size: NA; CDR3: CASSQDRGANTGELFF; DNA: TGTGCCAGCAGCCAGGACAGGGGAGCGAACACCGGGGAGCTGTTTTTT
J: TRBJ2-4; V: TRBV19; D: NA; size: once; CDR3: CASSIGGRGLAKNIQYF; DNA: TGTGCCAGTAGTATCGGAGGCAGGGGTTTGGCCAAAAACATTCAGTACTTC
J: TRBJ1-2; V: TRBV7-9; D: NA; size: NA; CDR3: CASSLVRQRLYGYTF; DNA: TGTGCCAGCAGCTTAGTCCGGCAGCGGCTTTATGGCTACACCTTC
J: TRBJ1-1; V: TRBV19; D: TRBD1; size: few; CDR3: CASSNGRGQGNTEAFF; DNA: TGTGCCAGTAGTAACGGACGAGGACAGGGTAACACTGAAGCTTTCTTT
J: TRBJ1-4; V: TRBV7-9; D: NA; size: NA; CDR3: CASSLGWTKGTNEKLFF; DNA: TGTGCCAGCAGCTTGGGGTGGACAAAAGGAACTAATGAAAAACTGTTTTTT
J: TRBJ1-4; V: TRBV5-4; D: NA; size: NA; CDR3: CASSQGGGTNEKLFF; DNA: TGTGCCAGCAGCCAGGGTGGGGGCACTAATGAAAAACTGTTTTTT
J: TRBJ1-5; V: TRBV27; D: TRBD1; size: NA; CDR3: CASSQTGDGNQPQHF; DNA: TGTGCCAGCAGTCAGACAGGGGATGGTAATCAGCCCCAGCATTTT
J: TRBJ2-7; V: TRBV19; D: NA; size: NA; CDR3: CASTPQGNTPYEQYF; DNA: TGTGCCAGTACTCCACAGGGCAACACCCCCTACGAGCAGTACTTC
J: TRBJ2-3; V: TRBV6-2/TRBV6-3; D: NA; size: NA; CDR3: CASSSHRTDTQYF; DNA: TGTGCCAGCAGTTCCCACCGGACAGATACGCAGTATTTT
J: TRBJ2-7; V: TRBV5-4; D: NA; size: NA; CDR3: CASSLGEEKYEQYF; DNA: TGTGCCAGCAGCTTGGGGGAGGAAAAATACGAGCAGTACTTC
J: TRBJ2-3; V: TRBV6-6; D: NA; size: NA; CDR3: CASSTQTDTQYF; DNA: TGTGCCAGCAGTACCCAGACAGATACGCAGTATTTT
J: TRBJ2-5; V: TRBV10-3; D: TRBD1; size: NA; CDR3: CAISWDRGIGETQYF; DNA: TGTGCCATCAGTTGGGACAGGGGCATCGGGGAGACCCAGTACTTC
J: TRBJ2-4; V: TRBV28; D: TRBD2; size: NA; CDR3: CASSLYAGENIQYF; DNA: TGTGCCAGCAGTTTATACGCGGGGGAGAACATTCAGTACTTC